This record covers a single TCR beta chain. Its binding antigen is unknown. At one end the junction does not follow the germline gene, possibly because of a read error. This entry comes from a study of tumor-infiltrating lymphocytes in primary liver carcinoma (dated by TCRdb to 2016 to 2017). Background on the whole study: The five patients, three men and two women aged 30 to 69 years, had hepatocellular carcinoma (four) or combined HCC and intrahepatic cholangiocarcinoma (one). High reproducibility was observed for the technical replicate repertoires, with mean shared-clone rates about 0.92 and correlation coefficients above 0.95. Tumors of the five patients were stage T1-T3 N0M0 with maximum diameters of roughly 4.2 to 10 cm. A total of roughly 35 specimens from 5 patients went through TCRbeta repertoire sequencing, namely 25 tumor regions, 5 adjacent noncancerous liver tissues and 5 peripheral blood samples. Across five regions of each liver tumor, along with adjacent normal tissue and blood, the study brought together TCRbeta repertoire sequencing, expression microarrays and whole-exome sequencing. Samples yielded roughly 3.5 to 7.13 million productive TCRbeta reads; read depth did not differ significantly between tissue types.

Broader findings and caveats from the paper: Because sequencing covered only the TCR beta chain and unpaired alpha chains were not captured, true repertoire diversity is likely underestimated. Repertoire overlap was higher between tumor regions (mean about 35%) than tumor-adjacent (approximately 17%) or tumor-blood (about 15%) pairs, consistent with antigen-driven expansion. Comparison of CD4+ and CD8+ T cell repertoires was precluded by the use of bulk unsorted samples. Only a few patients were included in the study, and the authors note that the findings should be validated in a larger study. The top 250 clones made up a significantly larger repertoire fraction in tumors than in blood (p = 0.039).

The CDR3 holds 15 amino acids from the cysteine to the phenylalanine. Just CDR3 DNA is preserved here, 45 bases in frame from base 1. Starting from approximately 0.5 ug total RNA, TCRbeta-specific cDNA was produced by reverse transcription with a constant-region primer and ProtoScript II reverse transcriptase. Construction of the TCRbeta libraries relied on three nested rounds of multiplex PCR, following a slightly modified ARM-PCR procedure. Each of the first two PCR rounds ran for 10 cycles and used multiplex TRBV1-TRBV30 forward primers together with a Cbeta reverse primer. Sample barcodes and Illumina adapters were added in a final 25-cycle PCR with Deep VentR polymerase. Before sequencing, amplicons of 200-500 bp were purified from gel using a QIAquick gel extraction kit. An Illumina HiSeq 2500 was used to sequence the TCRbeta amplicons, generating 250-bp paired-end reads. Processing in the source paper ran as follows. To recover full CDR3 sequences, reads were quality-trimmed using Trimmomatic v0.33 and paired reads were then merged using FLASH v1.2.11. MiGEC v1.2.1b assigned V, D and J germline segments to the rearranged TCRbeta sequences. Clonotype statistics and Shannon-Wiener diversity indices were computed with VDJtools v1.0.0. Except for diversity analysis, only the 250 most abundant clonotypes of each sample were used in subsequent analyses to reduce sampling bias. TCRdb ran its own pipeline on the public reads, namely fastp trimming at Q25 and MiXCR clone calling, and kept in-frame beta chains. For every CDR3 protein sequence, its rows merge into one entry that carries the most common genes and DNA. The V and J calls, along with clone size, are taken from TCRdb and not from the paper's own processing. Recorded for this sample are 90,000 to 150,000 distinct CDR3 sequences; about two thirds of them occurred a single time. 8.1% of the sample comes from the top ten.

Total RNA and DNA were co-extracted from about 19-30 mg of bulk tissue with the AllPrep DNA/RNA mini kit, without cell sorting. Between late 2015 and March 2016, about 5 patients in China with histopathologically diagnosed primary liver carcinoma had their tumors surgically resected. At the time of sampling, the patients were treatment-naive and had chronic HBV infection. Fresh tumor and adjacent tissue pieces were bisected, with one half stored in RNAlater at -80 degrees C and the other half sent for histology. The sequence came from a woman aged 55 to 70 with primary liver carcinoma and hepatitis B virus infection. The sample taken for sequencing was tumor-adjacent normal liver tissue. The receptor chain draws on TRBV12-3 or TRBV12-4 and TRBJ2-2, and possibly TRBD1, on 5 matching bases. The DNA reads TGTGCCAGCAGATTCTGGGGCGGTAACACCAGGGAGCTGTTTTTT. This translates into CASRFWGGNTRELFF.